One and the same sample provided the 28 T cell receptor beta chains below, sequenced in a study of blood T cell repertoires in COVID-19. The method was immunoSEQ multiplex PCR; TCRdb's version includes in-frame clones alone and lacks a portion of them. The table includes roughly 190,000 clones, approximately 91% detected once. The sample taken for sequencing was peripheral blood. The source is a woman aged 40 to 49 who had recovered from COVID-19.

The chain joins TRBV7-9 to TRBJ2-7; 9 bases are a match to TRBD2. Trimming removed 5 bases from V and 0 bases from J; junction bases left unmatched: 8. Germline V gene sequence: CDR1 SEHNR, CDR2 FQNEAQ (reference sequence). The CDR3 extends over 16 amino acids. CDR3 in DNA: TGTGCCAGCAGCACTACTTCGACTAGCGGCTCCTACGAGCAGTACTTC. Its translation is CASSTTSTSGSYEQYF.

The chain recombines TRBV5-1 with TRBJ2-5; perhaps TRBD1 as D (5 bases). V lost 0 bases and J lost 4, with 7 bases in between. CDR1 and CDR2 from the germline V gene are SGHRS and YFSETQ. The CDR3 has 13 residues. DNA of the CDR3: TGCGCCAGCAGCTTGGAGGGGTTAGAGACCCAGTACTTC. Translated: CASSLEGLETQYF.

The V call is TRBV18, the J call TRBJ2-1; TRBD2 matches 8 bases. Germline CDR1 reads KGHSH; CDR2 reads LQKENI. This CDR3 is 16 amino acids long. V dropped 5 bases and J dropped 7; count of bases not matched to a gene: 13. CDR3 coding DNA: TGTGCCAGCTCAAGCGAGACCAGCGGGAGAGTAAATGAGCAGTTCTTC. Translated: CASSSETSGRVNEQFF.

The chain recombines TRBV10-3 with TRBJ1-1; D is uncertain. CDR3 length: 15 residues. Germline V gives CDR1 ENHRY, CDR2 SYGVKD. V lost 0 bases, J lost 3 bases, and 11 bases lay in between. The CDR3 DNA follows: TGTGCCATCAGTGAGTCGGGCCCCTTGGACACTGAAGCTTTCTTT. Translation: CAISESGPLDTEAFF.

CDR3 nucleotides: TGTGCCAGGGCTGTGGGCACTCTTCACAACACCGGGGAGCTGTTTTTT. Protein sequence: CARAVGTLHNTGELFF. The chain has TRBV21-1 and TRBJ2-2; TRBD1 is the table's D call, not checked against the DNA. TRBV21-1 represents a pseudogene. The CDR3 consists of 16 residues.

J is TRBJ2-7 and V is TRBV18; 11 bases align to TRBD2. Germline values: CDR1 KGHSH, CDR2 LQKENI. The CDR3 loop spans 15 amino acids. The trim removed 2 bases at V and 6 bases at J, leaving 6 bases unmatched. This CDR3 is CASSPGTSGSGEQYF. The DNA of the CDR3 is TGTGCCAGCTCACCAGGCACTAGCGGGAGCGGCGAGCAGTACTTC.

V gene TRBV7-2 combines with J gene TRBJ2-2; 10 nucleotides align to TRBD2. CDR3 size: 15 residues. Losses at the gene ends were 6 bases for V and 5 bases for J; bases not matched to a gene: 6. CDR1 and CDR2 from the germline V gene are SGHTA and FQGNSA. CDR3 amino acids: CASRSLAGGTGELFF. CDR3 bases: TGTGCCAGCAGGTCATTAGCGGGGGGAACCGGGGAGCTGTTTTTT.

The rearrangement joins TRBV19 to TRBJ1-2, with D unresolved. Trimming took 6 bases from V and 6 from J, leaving 5 bases between them. The CDR3 is 10 residues long. CDR1 is LNHDA, CDR2 SQIVND, per germline (reference sequence). In nucleotides, the CDR3 is TGTGCCAGTAGCTCGGATGGCTACACCTTC. It is translated as CASSSDGYTF. The full variable domain, with the rest looked up from reference TRBV19 and TRBJ1-2, is DGGITQSPKYLFRKEGQNVTLSCEQNLNHDAMYWYRQDPGQGLRLIYYSQIVNDFQKGDIAEGYSVSREKKESFPLTVTSAQKNPTAFYLCASSSDGYTFGSGTRLTVV.

V usage is TRBV6-2 or TRBV6-3 and J usage is TRBJ2-2, with 7 positions matching TRBD1. This CDR3 region has 17 residues. V lost 0 bases and J lost 2; bases outside the gene matches: 6. Germline V CDR1 and CDR2: MNHEY, SVGEGT. The CDR3 protein is CASSYSGTAFNTGELFF. The CDR3 coding sequence is TGTGCCAGCAGTTACTCTGGGACAGCGTTCAACACCGGGGAGCTGTTTTTT.

The gene calls are TRBV19 and TRBJ1-4; weak D call: TRBD1 (6 bases). The germline V and J ends were trimmed by 8 bases and 5 bases, with 15 bases remaining between them. The CDR3 contains 14 residues. Germline values: CDR1 LNHDA, CDR2 SQIVND (reference sequence). Here the CDR3 DNA reads TGTGCCAGTGGTGTCGGACAGTTGAATGAAAAACTGTTTTTT. Translation: CASGVGQLNEKLFF. The whole variable domain, remainder taken from reference TRBV19 and TRBJ1-4, is DGGITQSPKYLFRKEGQNVTLSCEQNLNHDAMYWYRQDPGQGLRLIYYSQIVNDFQKGDIAEGYSVSREKKESFPLTVTSAQKNPTAFYLCASGVGQLNEKLFFGSGTQLSVL.

This CDR3 reads CASSLPSGMNEQYF. The CDR3 bases are TGCGCCAGCAGCTTGCCAAGCGGGATGAACGAGCAGTACTTC. J is TRBJ2-7 and V is TRBV5-1, with 7 nucleotides matching TRBD2. The CDR3 is made up of 14 amino acids. Germline CDR1 and CDR2: SGHRS and YFSETQ. After removal of 1 base from V and 5 bases from J, the junction contained 6 bases not matched to a gene.

This chain links TRBV18 with TRBJ2-7; TRBD2 aligns across 13 bases. V was pared by 5 bases and J by 5 bases, with 6 bases of the junction left unmatched. This CDR3 spans 15 amino acids. Germline V lookup: CDR1 KGHSH, CDR2 LQKENI. The DNA for the CDR3 is TGTGCCAGCTCAGGGCGGACTAGCGGGAGCGACGAGCAGTACTTC. This encodes CASSGRTSGSDEQYF.

As concerns this clone: One end of the junction does not line up with germline, which may come from a read error. V is TRBV18 and J is TRBJ2-2, with TRBD1 matching over 9 bases. This CDR3 spans 16 amino acids. Germline values: CDR1 KGHSH, CDR2 LQKENI. The CDR3 spells CANSPPGQGNTGELFF. As DNA, the CDR3 is TGTGCCAACTCACCACCGGGACAGGGGAACACCGGGGAGCTGTTTTTT. Together with reference TRBV18 and TRBJ2-2, the CDR3 gives the full variable domain: NAGVMQNPRHLVRRRGQEARLRCSPMKGHSHVYWYRQLPEEGLKFMVYLQKENIIDESGMPKERFSAEFPKEGPSILRIQQVVRGDSAAYFCANSPPGQGNTGELFFGEGSRLTVL.

CDR3 protein: CASSGTAQETQYF. The DNA of the CDR3 is TGTGCCAGCAGCGGGACAGCGCAAGAGACCCAGTACTTC. The chain couples TRBV7-8 to TRBJ2-5; 7 bases are a match to TRBD1. This CDR3 has 13 residues. Trimming removed 5 bases from V and 2 bases from J; junction bases left unmatched: 2. The germline V gene encodes CDR1 SGHVS and CDR2 FQNEAQ.

The genes are TRBV5-6 and TRBJ1-5; TRBD1 agrees at 8 bases. Germline V gene sequence: CDR1 SGHDT, CDR2 YYEEEE. V shed 3 bases, J shed 11 bases, and the junction held 13 bases outside the gene matches. The CDR3 sequence is 15 residues long. The CDR3 is CASSYYWTGIGTQHF. The CDR3 DNA reads as TGTGCCAGCAGCTACTACTGGACAGGGATCGGGACCCAGCATTTT. The full variable domain, rest sourced from reference TRBV5-6 and TRBJ1-5, is DAGVTQSPTHLIKTRGQQVTLRCSPKSGHDTVSWYQQALGQGPQFIFQYYEEEERQRGNFPDRFSGHQFPNYSSELNVNALLLGDSALYLCASSYYWTGIGTQHFGDGTRLSIL.

The chain is built from TRBV5-1 and TRBJ1-1, with unresolved D. The V gene's germline CDR1 is SGHRS and CDR2 YFSETQ. Trimming cost V 5 bases and J 1 base, with 15 bases left between them. The CDR3 extends over 15 amino acids. The DNA for the CDR3 is TGCGCCAGCAGGCCGGCGGGGATCGGGAACACTGAAGCTTTCTTT. It is translated as CASRPAGIGNTEAFF.

The CDR3 is CAIGLAGPGELFF. CDR3 nucleotides: TGTGCCATCGGACTAGCGGGGCCCGGGGAGCTGTTTTTT. The chain is built from TRBV2 and TRBJ2-2, with 12 nucleotides matching TRBD2. CDR1 is SNHLY, CDR2 FYNNEI, per germline. After removal of 10 bases from V and 6 bases from J, the junction contained 3 bases not matched to a gene. The CDR3 is made up of 13 amino acids.

The genes are TRBV14 and TRBJ2-3, with a weak D call TRBD2 (5 bases). V was cut by 4 bases and J by 0 bases, with 14 bases left in between. There are 16 residues in the CDR3. Germline CDR1 SGHDN, CDR2 FVKESK. Here the CDR3 DNA reads TGTGCCAGCAGCCGCCGGACTGATCCTAGCACAGATACGCAGTATTTT. Residues: CASSRRTDPSTDTQYF.

This clone came up a few times. CDR3 bases: TGTGCCAGCTCCGGGGGGGGAATTAGCAATCAGCCCCAGCATTTT. Its protein product is CASSGGGISNQPQHF. V gene TRBV27 combines with J gene TRBJ1-5; D perhaps matches TRBD1 (5 bases). The CDR3 loop spans 15 amino acids. Germline CDR1 reads MNHEY; CDR2 reads SMNVEV (reference sequence). V lost 8 bases, J lost 0 bases, and 14 bases lay in between.

This chain connects TRBV2 to TRBJ2-7; maybe TRBD2 (5 bases). V shed 2 bases and J shed 2 bases, with 13 bases lying between them. Germline values: CDR1 SNHLY, CDR2 FYNNEI. This CDR3 comprises 15 residues. The CDR3 protein is CASSESRGLTYEQYF. The CDR3 region has the DNA TGTGCCAGCAGTGAATCTAGAGGGTTAACCTACGAGCAGTACTTC.

V is TRBV5-1 and J is TRBJ1-5, with 11 positions matching TRBD1. Trimming took 0 bases from V and 6 from J; bases not matched to a gene: 2. Germline assignment: CDR1 SGHRS and CDR2 YFSETQ. The CDR3 contains 15 residues. This CDR3 is CASSLGGTGGQPQHF. The CDR3 nucleotides read TGCGCCAGCAGCTTGGGGGGGACAGGGGGTCAGCCCCAGCATTTT.

The chain links TRBV2 to TRBJ1-5, with D hard to call. The germline V and J ends were trimmed by 6 bases and 6 bases, with 15 bases remaining between them. The CDR3 loop spans 14 amino acids. Germline-derived CDR1 and CDR2 are SNHLY and FYNNEI. In DNA, the CDR3 is TGTGCCAGCAGGGCGGGTTCCGGCGGTCAGCCCCAGCATTTT. Protein sequence: CASRAGSGGQPQHF.

The CDR3 DNA reads as TGTGCCAGCAGTTATCTCGGACAAAGGGGCAATCAGCCCCAGCATTTT. It encodes CASSYLGQRGNQPQHF. The rearrangement joins TRBV28 to TRBJ1-5; a weak D match, TRBD1 (5 bases). This CDR3 is 16 amino acids long. The ends were cut back, 4 bases at V and 2 bases at J, with 15 bases in the middle. Germline CDR1 is MDHEN and CDR2 is SYDVKM.

The V call is TRBV6-2 or TRBV6-3, the J call TRBJ2-7; 7 positions match TRBD1. V lost 1 base to trimming and J lost 1 base; unmatched junction nucleotides: 4. Germline CDR1 reads MNHEY; CDR2 reads SVGEGT. There are 15 residues in the CDR3. Here the CDR3 DNA reads TGTGCCAGCAGTTACTTAGGGGACAGTTCCTACGAGCAGTACTTC. The encoded protein is CASSYLGDSSYEQYF.

The rearrangement joins TRBV18 to TRBJ2-7; D is possibly TRBD1 (5 bases). In germline, CDR1 is KGHSH, CDR2 LQKENI. V lost 0 bases and J 2 bases, leaving 8 bases between the germline ends. This CDR3 region has 14 residues. In nucleotides, the CDR3 is TGTGCCAGCTCACCACCCTCAGGGACCTACGAGCAGTACTTC. Its protein product is CASSPPSGTYEQYF.

The chain has TRBV4-1 and TRBJ2-1; the match to TRBD2 covers 11 bases. Germline V gene lookup returns CDR1 MGHRA and CDR2 YSYEKL. V was pared by 0 bases and J by 3 bases, with 4 bases of the junction left unmatched. CDR3 length: 17 amino acids. The DNA of the CDR3 is TGCGCCAGCAGCCAAGACTGGACTAGCGGGTTCTACAATGAGCAGTTCTTC. This codes for CASSQDWTSGFYNEQFF.

Regarding this clone: Other nucleotide sequences from this sample produce the same CDR3. The rearrangement uses TRBV6-5 and TRBJ1-1; 9 positions agree with TRBD1. The CDR3 has 14 amino acids. The V gene end was trimmed by 0 bases and the J gene end by 5 bases; junction bases not matched to a gene: 1. Per the germline V gene, CDR1 is MNHEY and CDR2 is SVGAGI. This CDR3 reads CASSYSTGGTEAFF. As DNA, the CDR3 is TGTGCCAGCAGTTACTCGACAGGGGGGACTGAAGCTTTCTTT.

The rearrangement joins TRBV11-2 to TRBJ1-2; TRBD1 aligns across 9 bases. Unmatched junction bases numbered 8, after V lost 2 bases and J lost 4 bases. This CDR3 contains 16 residues. The germline CDR1 and CDR2 sequences are SGHAT and FQNNGV. Written as DNA, the CDR3 is TGTGCCAGCAGCTTAAGTGGGACAGGGTTTTTCTATGGCTACACCTTC. Translated: CASSLSGTGFFYGYTF.